These T cell receptor beta chains were read from a single sample in a study of cytomegalovirus exposure and HLA in healthy donors. Here immunoSEQ multiplex PCR was the method, and the copy in TCRdb shows in-frame clones only, minus some. The sample carries around 130,000 clones, around four fifths recorded once. Sequencing input: PBMCs. Source of these receptors: a woman aged 40 to 50 in good health and CMV-seropositive. CDR3s include the opening cysteine and the closing phenylalanine or tryptophan. Fields, in order: D gene, V gene, J gene, clone size, CDR3 protein, CDR3 DNA. D genes are given only for firm matches. Rows may omit the clone size; those that give it use once, few, many or a size class.

d_call: TRBD2
v_call: TRBV29-1
j_call: TRBJ2-1
clone_size: few
cdr3_aa: CSGDGTSHNEQFF
cdr3_nt: TGCAGCGGGGATGGGACTAGCCACAATGAGCAGTTCTTC

d_call: TRBD1
v_call: TRBV11-3
j_call: TRBJ1-1
clone_size: .
cdr3_aa: CASSSGQHTEAFF
cdr3_nt: TGTGCCAGCAGTTCGGGACAGCACACTGAAGCTTTCTTT

d_call: .
v_call: TRBV19
j_call: TRBJ2-7
clone_size: .
cdr3_aa: CASSTPTGIHEQYF
cdr3_nt: TGTGCCAGTAGTACCCCGACAGGAATCCACGAGCAGTACTTC

d_call: TRBD2
v_call: TRBV5-1
j_call: TRBJ2-5
clone_size: .
cdr3_aa: CASSLAPSGGQETQYF
cdr3_nt: TGCGCCAGCAGCTTGGCCCCTAGCGGGGGGCAAGAGACCCAGTACTTC

d_call: .
v_call: TRBV27
j_call: TRBJ2-1
clone_size: .
cdr3_aa: CASRQGFYNEQFF
cdr3_nt: TGTGCCAGCAGGCAGGGGTTCTACAATGAGCAGTTCTTC

d_call: TRBD1
v_call: TRBV27
j_call: TRBJ1-4
clone_size: once
cdr3_aa: CASRVRDRGFNEKLFF
cdr3_nt: TGTGCCAGCAGGGTCCGGGACAGGGGATTTAATGAAAAACTGTTTTTT

d_call: TRBD2
v_call: TRBV2
j_call: TRBJ2-4
clone_size: once
cdr3_aa: CASSEALSGRNIQYF
cdr3_nt: TGTGCCAGCAGTGAAGCGCTTAGCGGGAGGAACATTCAGTACTTC

d_call: TRBD2
v_call: TRBV5-8
j_call: TRBJ2-1
clone_size: .
cdr3_aa: CASSSWTSGGAFNEQFF
cdr3_nt: TGTGCCAGCAGCTCCTGGACTAGCGGGGGGGCCTTCAATGAGCAGTTCTTC

d_call: .
v_call: TRBV29-1
j_call: TRBJ1-3
clone_size: .
cdr3_aa: CSADTPGNTVYF
cdr3_nt: TGCAGCGCGGACACGCCTGGAAACACCGTATATTTT

d_call: .
v_call: TRBV5-1
j_call: TRBJ1-4
clone_size: .
cdr3_aa: CASSLPGLGEKLFF
cdr3_nt: TGCGCCAGCAGCTTGCCAGGGCTAGGTGAAAAACTGTTTTTT

d_call: TRBD1
v_call: TRBV14
j_call: TRBJ1-6
clone_size: .
cdr3_aa: CASSQDRGTESPLHF
cdr3_nt: TGTGCCAGCAGCCAGGACAGGGGTACCGAATCACCCCTCCACTTT